This is a list of T cell receptor beta chains from one sample in a study of shared clonotypes between healthy human individuals. Sequencing was performed with immunoSEQ multiplex PCR; in TCRdb, only in-frame clones are kept and a portion is missing. The sample includes 2 million to 2.5 million clones, approximately 95% of them seen just once. The sample was naive CD8+ T cells sorted from blood. Source of these receptors: a man between 18 and 35 years old in good health. Each CDR3 is given with its conserved first and last residue.

13 TRBJ2-7 TRBV4-1 CASSQGQGDEQYF
13 TRBJ1-2 TRBV30 CAWSVVVGDGYTF
15 TRBJ2-7 TRBV9 CASSPGGQGAYEQYF
16 TRBJ1-2 TRBV9 CASSVEIREGSYGYTF
15 TRBJ2-7 TRBV7-2 CASSPRQGALNEQYF
15 TRBJ1-5 TRBV5-1 CASSLETGDEWPQHF
16 TRBJ1-2 TRBV27 CASSFISTDRGYGYTF
14 TRBJ1-4 TRBV19 CASSRPATNEKLFF
14 TRBJ1-1 TRBV7-6 CASSSDDKNTEAFF
14 TRBJ2-2 TRBV2 CASSPFRGSGELFF
16 TRBJ1-1 TRBV7-9 CASSFPAQGLNTEAFF
14 TRBJ2-7 TRBV25-1 CASTSGQGMGEQYF